This T cell receptor (beta chain) was captured in a study of PD-L1 blockade in urothelial cancer (dated by TCRdb to 2015 to 2018). About the study as a whole: All patients started therapy around 2014 and received atezolizumab 1,200 mg intravenously every 3 weeks. About 90% of the roughly 29 patients were males with bladder-origin urothelial cancer, and about 60% of the roughly 29 reported a prior smoking history. Patients had an ECOG performance status of 0 or 1 and had received between 0 and 3 prior chemotherapy regimens. Blood samples were analyzed at two time points: 3 weeks after treatment start (second dose) and 6 weeks after treatment start. Blood samples yielded a median of roughly 140,000 T cells and more than 75,000 unique TCRs, with median clonality approximately 0.08. The study, an exploratory multi-omic analysis, examined somatic, immune and clinical correlates of response to PD-L1 blockade with atezolizumab in urothelial cancer. Pretreatment tumor samples and matched peripheral blood, collected serially before and after atezolizumab treatment, underwent TCR sequencing. Durable clinical benefit was defined as progression-free survival longer than 6 months, and TCR features were also tested against progression-free and overall survival. In the same patients who had TCR sequencing, pretreatment tumors also underwent whole exome sequencing and RNA sequencing. Eight to ten patients achieved durable clinical benefit and approximately 20 did not. Some 30 patients had pretreatment blood TCR-seq, roughly 24 had at least one posttreatment blood collection, and roughly 24 had tumor TCR-seq. Study-wide conclusions, independent of this receptor: A pretreatment peripheral blood TCR clonality below the median was linked to improved progression-free and overall survival. Small sample size (n of about 29) and many exploratory analyses mean the results are intended to be hypothesis-generating. Among patients with durable benefit, tumor-associated TCR clones showed greater expansion in peripheral blood 3 weeks after treatment started (n ≈ 20, p = 0.022).

Sequences MGHRA (CDR1) and YSYEKL (CDR2) are obtained from the germline V gene. Measured from the cysteine to the phenylalanine, the CDR3 is 13 residues long. Only the CDR3 portion is preserved as DNA: 39 bases, with reading frame beginning at the first base. The germline ends are 11 bases apart after V is trimmed by 0 bases and J by 10 bases. Comment on this clone: No cognate antigen has been identified for it. The record has no base qualities; no much larger clone is one base away.

To estimate absolute template abundance from read counts, synthetic TCR analog templates were spiked into each PCR. TCRbeta CDR3 regions were amplified from genomic DNA with bias-controlled V and J gene primers using the immunoSEQ assay. Rearranged TCRbeta segments were sequenced at approximately 20X coverage. The authors' analysis ran thus. Clustering was used to correct sequencing errors, and CDR3s were annotated against IMGT to assign V, D and J genes. Downstream analyses used only productive TCRbeta rearrangements, leaving out any out-of-frame or stop-codon sequences. Clonality was computed as one minus Shannon entropy normalized by the log of the number of unique productive sequences. Fisher's exact test with Benjamini-Hochberg correction, at a threshold of adjusted p below 0.01, was used to find clones that differed between time points or between blood and tumor. TCRdb took this table from immuneACCESS and kept in-frame rearrangements with V and J called. Such tables lack part of the clones; where checked against another copy, unresolved V genes explain under half of the gap, and the rest is unexplained. That table gives V, J and clone size, and the DNA gave D and trimming. Across this sample there are some 27,000 clones, with 65% to 90% seen only once. Of the sample, roughly 1.9% falls within the top ten clones.

A total of some 30 patients with locally advanced or metastatic urothelial carcinoma, treated at Memorial Sloan Kettering on a trial protocol, made up the cohort. Peripheral blood mononuclear cells were collected pretreatment and during treatment, at between 1 and 8 total time points per patient. The Qiagen DNeasy Blood extraction kit was used to purify genomic DNA from total PBMCs and tumor samples. PBMCs were collected pretreatment and during treatment and were isolated and stored as previously described. Here the chain combines TRBV4-1 and TRBJ2-3, and possibly TRBD2, on 5 matching bases. Specimen: PBMCs, collected around atezolizumab (anti-PD-L1) treatment. The TCR originated in a man aged 50-59 years with urothelial cancer. The bases are TGCGCCAGCAGCCAAGATCGGTCAGCGGCGCAGTATTTT. It specifies CASSQDRSAAQYF.